This T cell receptor beta chain was identified in a study of blood T cells in healthy people across ages. Study background: For every two T cells, template switching captured about one barcoded beta molecule.

Together with a sample-barcoded 5' primer, a J-beta primer mix was included in a second PCR lasting roughly 6 to 12 cycles. Each cDNA was tagged by a template-switch adaptor containing 12 random nucleotides. No fewer than 3 million CDR3-containing paired-end reads came from each sample. TCRdb recomputed calls from the 5' RACE reads with MiXCR, one row per CDR3 protein. Among about 760,000 distinct CDR3 sequences listed, 45% to 70% were seen once. The CDR3 runs 13 residues. V was cut by 1 base and J by 12 bases, with 13 bases left in between. CDR1 and CDR2 from the germline V gene are SGHTA and FQGNSA. Notes on the study in general: Total diversity from one million sequenced T cells was likely underestimated.

Concerning this clonotype: The antigen remains undetermined.

The clonotype comes from a man aged 35-49 years in good health. The chain employs TRBV7-2 and TRBJ2-1; D gene uncertain. Sequenced sample: blood. The CDR3 sequence: CASSLEVSTLQFF. Here the CDR3 DNA reads TGTGCCAGCAGCTTAGAGGTGTCGACCTTGCAGTTCTTC.